A single sample gave rise to the 20 T cell receptor beta chains below, sequenced in a study of control samples from healthy donors and cancer patients (TCRdb year 2020). The method behind the library was the immunoSEQ multiplex PCR assay. The table was pulled from immuneACCESS by TCRdb, which kept in-frame rearrangements only. Such tables lose some clones; where checked, under half of the loss comes from unresolved V genes, and the rest has no known cause. A total of fewer than 150,000 clones appear in this sample, approximately 90% of them only once. In total, the top ten clones hold 2% to 3% of the sample. The source material was blood. Source of these receptors: a man younger than 35 in good health.

The chain combines TRBV4-3 with TRBJ1-2, with D possibly being TRBD1 (5 bases). In germline, CDR1 is LGHNA, CDR2 YSLEER. The length of the CDR3 is 15 residues. V dropped 0 bases and J dropped 4 bases, with 12 bases sitting between them. CDR3 residues: CASSQDFAGLYGYTF. CDR3 nucleotides: TGCGCCAGCAGCCAAGATTTCGCAGGGCTCTATGGCTACACCTTC.

The rearrangement links TRBV3-1 (or the pseudogene TRBV3-2) to TRBJ2-7, with 12 bases aligning to TRBD1. Trimming took 7 bases from V and 0 from J; bases not matched to a gene: 31. The CDR3 has 24 residues. The germline V gene encodes CDR1 LGHDT and CDR2 YNNKEL (reference sequence). CDR3 in amino acids: CASISDRDRGQRGGQSRSSYEQYV. CDR3 coding DNA: TGTGCCAGCATCTCCGACCGGGACAGGGGGCAGCGCGGTGGACAATCTCGAAGCTCCTACGAGCAGTACGTC.

The genes are TRBV11-2 and TRBJ1-1; 8 bases match TRBD1. CDR1 SGHAT and CDR2 FQNNGV come from the germline V gene. This CDR3 has 15 residues. Trimming removed 4 bases from V and 2 bases from J; junction bases left unmatched: 6. The CDR3: CASSSLTGDNTEAFF. The DNA of the CDR3 is TGTGCCAGCAGCTCGTTGACAGGGGATAACACTGAAGCTTTCTTT.

This chain uses TRBV4-1 with TRBJ2-7; 8 bases agree with TRBD2. Germline CDR1 is MGHRA and CDR2 is YSYEKL. V lost 2 bases and J lost 5; bases outside the gene matches: 8. CDR3 length: 15 residues. CDR3 in DNA: TGCGCCAGCAGCCAACCGAGCGGGGGAGGGAACGAGCAGTACTTC. Its translation is CASSQPSGGGNEQYF.

This rearrangement joins TRBV5-1 to TRBJ2-1; 9 nucleotides match TRBD1. CDR3 size: 14 residues. The V and J ends lost 7 bases and 8 bases, in that order; junction bases with no gene match: 10. Per the germline V gene, CDR1 is SGHRS and CDR2 is YFSETQ. CDR3 amino acids: CASARQGGIDEQFF. CDR3 in DNA: TGCGCCAGCGCCCGACAGGGGGGGATCGATGAGCAGTTCTTC.

Remarks on this clone: One junction end does not reproduce the germline sequence, and a read error may be involved. Other DNA sequences in the same sample also yield this CDR3. The V and J genes are TRBV24-1 and TRBJ1-5, with D hard to call. The CDR3 is 12 amino acids. Looked up from germline, CDR1 is KGHDR and CDR2 is SFDVKD. The CDR3 here is CATSDSLQPQHF. CDR3 nucleotides: TGTGCCACCAGCGATTCACTTCAGCCCCAGCATTTT.

The chain couples TRBV7-9 to TRBJ2-2; 15 bases agree with TRBD2. CDR3 length: 19 residues. CDR1 is SEHNR, CDR2 FQNEAQ, per germline (reference sequence). V shed 6 bases and J 0 bases; nucleotides not matched to a gene: 8. CDR3 sequence: CASSSRGLAGGSNTGELFF. DNA of the CDR3: TGTGCCAGCAGTTCTAGGGGACTAGCGGGGGGCTCGAACACCGGGGAGCTGTTTTTT.

The V call is TRBV5-5, the J call TRBJ1-2, with a weak D call TRBD1 (6 bases). Trimming cost V 6 bases and J 2 bases, with 14 bases left between them. The germline V gene has CDR1 SGHKS and CDR2 YYEKEE (reference sequence). CDR3 size: 14 residues. DNA of the CDR3: TGTGCCAGCACCGCACCGGGACACAACTATGGCTACACCTTC. Translation gives CASTAPGHNYGYTF.

The rearrangement joins TRBV3-1 (or the pseudogene TRBV3-2) to TRBJ1-5, with D unresolved. This CDR3 has 13 amino acids. Germline CDR1 is LGHDT and CDR2 is YNNKEL (reference sequence). Trimming shortened V by 5 bases and J by 5 bases, and 10 bases separated the two germline ends. The CDR3 loop is CASSFQGHQPQHF. CDR3 nucleotides: TGTGCCAGCAGCTTCCAAGGACATCAGCCCCAGCATTTT.

The rearrangement joins TRBV23-1 to TRBJ2-7; TRBD2 might be the D (5 bases). TRBV23-1 is filed as an ORF, its function uncertain. CDR3 length equals 18 residues. Trimming removed 4 bases from V and 2 bases from J, with 24 bases in between. The CDR3 sequence: CASSRVARPDGKAYEQYV. For the CDR3, the DNA is TGCGCCAGCAGTCGGGTAGCCCGCCCGGACGGGAAGGCCTACGAGCAGTACGTC.

The V and J genes are TRBV10-1 and TRBJ1-1; D possibly corresponds to TRBD1 (5 bases). V was cut by 3 bases and J by 4 bases, with 12 bases left in between. The length of the CDR3 is 14 residues. Germline V gene sequence: CDR1 WNHNN, CDR2 SYGVQD (reference sequence). DNA for the CDR3: TGCGCCAGCAGTGATCGGACAAACGGCACTGAAGCTTTCTTT. Translation: CASSDRTNGTEAFF.

Concerning this clone: The sample carries other DNA sequences with the same CDR3. The J gene is TRBJ2-1, the V gene TRBV5-1; 8 nucleotides match TRBD2. Germline V gene sequence: CDR1 SGHRS, CDR2 YFSETQ. Losses at the gene ends were 4 bases for V and 4 bases for J; bases not matched to a gene: 7. The CDR3 spans 15 residues. CDR3: CASSPTSGAYNEQFF. The CDR3 DNA follows: TGCGCCAGCAGCCCTACTAGCGGCGCTTACAATGAGCAGTTCTTC. Full variable domain (rest looked up from reference TRBV5-1 and TRBJ2-1): KAGVTQTPRYLIKTRGQQVTLSCSPISGHRSVSWYQQTPGQGLQFLFEYFSETQRNKGNFPGRFSGRQFSNSRSEMNVSTLELGDSALYLCASSPTSGAYNEQFFGPGTRLTVL.

The V call is TRBV7-2, the J call TRBJ2-2, with 7 bases identical to TRBD1. Trimming removed 1 base from V and 16 bases from J; junction bases left unmatched: 12. From germline, CDR1 is SGHTA and CDR2 FQGNSA. The CDR3 consists of 14 residues. The CDR3 DNA reads as TGTGCCAGCAGCTTAGACGTTGGGAGACAGGGCGGGTTTTTT. Amino acids: CASSLDVGRQGGFF.

V is TRBV28 and J is TRBJ2-1; a weak D match, TRBD1 (6 bases). The germline CDR1 and CDR2 sequences are MDHEN and SYDVKM. The CDR3 runs 12 residues. V was clipped by 2 bases and J by 7 bases, with 6 bases between them. CDR3 in amino acids: CASSLTGNEQFF. As DNA, the CDR3 is TGTGCCAGCAGTTTAACAGGGAATGAGCAGTTCTTC.

The chain combines TRBV12-3 or TRBV12-4 with TRBJ2-3; the D gene is possibly TRBD2 (6 bases). Trimming took 5 bases from V and 8 from J, leaving 14 bases between them. This CDR3 contains 13 residues. The CDR3 region is CASSEAGSSTQYF. CDR3 sequence (DNA): TGTGCCAGCAGTGAGGCCGGGAGTTCTACGCAGTATTTT.

The gene calls are TRBV27 and TRBJ2-2, with 11 bases lining up with TRBD2. The CDR3 is 16 residues long. The ends lost 8 bases at V and 4 bases at J; junction bases unmatched: 9. Germline V gene lookup returns CDR1 MNHEY and CDR2 SMNVEV (reference sequence). The CDR3, as DNA: TGTGCCAGCGGACCCGGGACTAGCGGATCCACCGGGGAGCTGTTTTTT. It yields the protein CASGPGTSGSTGELFF.

This clone was seen only once. The chain recombines TRBV10-3 with TRBJ2-1; D gene uncertain. Looked up from germline, CDR1 is ENHRY and CDR2 is SYGVKD. CDR3 length equals 12 residues. The V end lost 3 bases, the J end lost 10 bases, and 10 bases lay between the germline ends. Written as DNA, the CDR3 is TGTGCCATCAGTGACACGCAGAAAGAGCAGTTCTTC. It translates to CAISDTQKEQFF.

The V call is TRBV2, the J call TRBJ1-5; no definite D call. The CDR3 is made up of 15 amino acids. CDR1 is SNHLY, CDR2 FYNNEI, per germline. The V end lost 0 bases, the J end lost 11 bases, and 17 bases lay between the germline ends. CDR3 DNA sequence: TGTGCCAGCAGTGAAGCTGGAGCCGGACCTCATGCCCAGCATTTT. Protein product: CASSEAGAGPHAQHF.

The chain has TRBV7-7 and TRBJ2-2, with D possibly being TRBD1 or TRBD2 (5 bases each). Trimming shortened V by 2 bases and J by 4 bases, and 11 bases separated the two germline ends. The germline V gene has CDR1 SSHAT and CDR2 FNYEAQ (reference sequence). The CDR3 spans 15 residues. DNA for the CDR3: TGTGCCAGCAGCTTAACCGGGGCAACCACCGGGGAGCTGTTTTTT. This codes for CASSLTGATTGELFF.

This clone came up a few times. V and J are TRBV28 and TRBJ1-5, with 9 bases lining up with TRBD1. The CDR3 totals 14 residues. The germline CDR1 and CDR2 sequences are MDHEN and SYDVKM. Trimming cost V 5 bases and J 15 bases; bases outside gene matches: 14. The CDR3 nucleotides read TGTGCCAGCAGTCTAGGGGATGGACAGGGGAAGGGGCATTTT. Its translation: CASSLGDGQGKGHF.